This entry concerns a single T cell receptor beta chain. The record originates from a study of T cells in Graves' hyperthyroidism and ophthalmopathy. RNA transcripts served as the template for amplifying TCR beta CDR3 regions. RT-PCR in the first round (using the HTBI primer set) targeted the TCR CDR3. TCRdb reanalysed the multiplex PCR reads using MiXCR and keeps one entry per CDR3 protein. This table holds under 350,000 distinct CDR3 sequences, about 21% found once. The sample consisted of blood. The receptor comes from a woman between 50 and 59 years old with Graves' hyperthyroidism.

The CDR3 spells CASSLQDRSNEKLFF. In DNA form, the CDR3 reads TGTGCCAGCAGCTTACAGGATCGGTCTAATGAAAAACTGTTTTTT. V and J are TRBV7-2 and TRBJ1-4; D gene uncertain. Germline assignment: CDR1 SGHTA and CDR2 FQGNSA. The V and J ends lost 2 bases and 3 bases respectively, with 10 bases between them. CDR3 length: 15 residues.